The clone carrying this T cell receptor (beta chain) came up a few times. Trimming left V 3 bases short and J 4 bases short, with 8 bases between. Looked up from germline, CDR1 is SGDLS and CDR2 is YYNGEE. CDR3 length equals 13 residues. The sample originates from a study of T cell responses to AZD1222 COVID-19 vaccine. The protocol was immunoSEQ multiplex PCR, while the TCRdb copy is restricted to in-frame clones and leaves out a portion. The data show roughly 91,000 clones, with 90% seen just once and about 3% held by the top ten. The chain uses TRBV9 and TRBJ1-5; possibly TRBD1 for D (6 bases). Sequenced material: peripheral blood, taken on day 0 of AZD1222 vaccination. The receptor was derived from an adult in good health. The CDR3 DNA reads as TGTGCCAGCAGCGCCACAGGGAATCAGCCCCAGCATTTT. It codes for CASSATGNQPQHF.